Below, 23 T cell receptor beta chains from the same sample are listed, as sequenced in a study of identical twins. A single record per CDR3 protein comes from TCRdb applying MiXCR to the 5' RACE reads. The sample has some 600,000 distinct CDR3 sequences, under 8.5% seen once; the top ten hold approximately 1.5%. This sample also appeared in a second study, on yellow fever vaccine responses in identical twins.

Sequences were obtained from PBMCs. These TCRs come from a woman aged 18-29 years in good health.

The J gene is TRBJ1-1, the V gene TRBV4-1, with a possible D match to TRBD1 (5 bases). The CDR3 length is 15 residues. Germline CDR1 is MGHRA and CDR2 is YSYEKL. Trimming took off 7 bases at V and 0 bases at J, with 15 bases between the two ends. CDR3 nucleotides: TGCGCCAGCATGGCAGGGAGCAACATGAACACTGAAGCTTTCTTT. Translated: CASMAGSNMNTEAFF.

This clonotype occurred many times. This rearrangement joins TRBV7-9 to TRBJ2-1, with D unclear. Between the trimmed V and J ends, which lost 1 base and 2 bases, there was a span of 12 bases. This CDR3 contains 16 residues. Germline-derived CDR1 and CDR2 are SEHNR and FQNEAQ (reference sequence). The CDR3 region has the DNA TGTGCCAGCAGCTTAGTGCGGCAAACCCCCTACAATGAGCAGTTCTTC. Translating it yields CASSLVRQTPYNEQFF. Full variable domain (outside the CDR3, taken from reference TRBV7-9 and TRBJ2-1): DTGVSQNPRHKITKRGQNVTFRCDPISEHNRLYWYRQTLGQGPEFLTYFQNEAQLEKSRLLSDRFSAERPKGSFSTLEIQRTEQGDSAMYLCASSLVRQTPYNEQFFGPGTRLTVL.

This rearrangement joins TRBV4-1 to TRBJ2-5; D gene ambiguous. The CDR3 contains 15 residues. CDR1 and CDR2 (germline): MGHRA, YSYEKL. The V end was cut by 3 bases, the J end by 0 bases, with 11 bases between. The CDR3 DNA reads as TGCGCCAGCAGCCATGCGCAGATGTACCAAGAGACCCAGTACTTC. This encodes CASSHAQMYQETQYF.

This clonotype was found a few times. V usage is TRBV6-5 and J usage is TRBJ1-1; 7 nucleotides line up with TRBD1. Trimming cost V 0 bases and J 1 base; bases outside gene matches: 2. This CDR3 region has 15 residues. Germline V gene data show CDR1 as MNHEY and CDR2 as SVGAGI. The CDR3 coding sequence is TGTGCCAGCAGTTACTCTTGGGACAGGAACACTGAAGCTTTCTTT. It yields the protein CASSYSWDRNTEAFF.

This clonotype has more than one count but fewer than ten. The V call is TRBV6-1, the J call TRBJ2-7; 8 bases align to TRBD2. This CDR3 spans 12 amino acids. The germline V gene has CDR1 MNHNS and CDR2 SASEGT. CDR3 in amino acids: CASSLQPGGENV. CDR3 in DNA: TGTGCCAGCAGTTTACAACCCGGGGGGGAAAACGTC.

Only a few counts were recorded for this clonotype. V usage is TRBV5-8 and J usage is TRBJ1-2; D is perhaps TRBD1 (6 bases). CDR3 length: 13 amino acids. The V gene's germline CDR1 is SGHTS and CDR2 YDEGEE. Trimming stripped 4 bases from V and 3 bases from J, with 10 bases between. For the CDR3, the DNA is TGTGCCAGCAGCCACGACAGGCACTATGGCTACACCTTC. Translating gives CASSHDRHYGYTF.

The V gene is TRBV18, the J gene TRBJ1-6; 8 nucleotides line up with TRBD1. In germline, CDR1 is KGHSH, CDR2 LQKENI. The junction had 4 bases not matched to a gene; V was cut back by 2 bases and J by 7 bases. This CDR3 region has 15 residues. The chain's CDR3 is CASSPRGQENSPLHF. CDR3 nucleotides: TGTGCCAGCTCACCAAGGGGACAGGAGAATTCACCCCTCCACTTT.

A few counts support this clonotype. The V call is TRBV27, the J call TRBJ1-5; 9 nucleotides agree with TRBD1. The V gene's germline CDR1 is MNHEY and CDR2 SMNVEV (reference sequence). Trimming cost V 10 bases and J 3 bases; bases outside gene matches: 10. The CDR3 extends over 15 amino acids. CDR3 region: CATRRDRASNQPQHF. DNA for the CDR3: TGTGCCACCCGCCGGGACAGGGCATCCAATCAGCCCCAGCATTTT.

The V gene is TRBV12-3 or TRBV12-4, the J gene TRBJ2-2; maybe TRBD1 (6 bases). The ends were cut back, 2 bases at V and 4 bases at J, with 14 bases in the middle. The CDR3 totals 16 residues. DNA for the CDR3: TGTGCCAGCAGTTTAAGGGTGGGGGCAGGCACCGGGGAGCTGTTTTTT. Translation gives CASSLRVGAGTGELFF.

This clonotype was counted at least ten times. The chain is built from TRBV2 and TRBJ1-1; D is perhaps TRBD1 (5 bases). The CDR3 consists of 14 residues. Germline V gene lookup returns CDR1 SNHLY and CDR2 FYNNEI. V shed 9 bases and J shed 4 bases, with 18 bases lying between them. The CDR3 sequence: CASIVSQGGTEAFF. The CDR3 region has the DNA TGTGCCAGTATCGTTTCCCAGGGAGGCACTGAAGCTTTCTTT.

This clonotype showed up many times. V gene TRBV7-9 combines with J gene TRBJ2-7; 7 bases match TRBD1. This CDR3 has 15 amino acids. The J segment lost 2 bases and the V segment lost 5 bases, leaving 9 bases of the junction unmatched. CDR1 and CDR2 from the germline V gene are SEHNR and FQNEAQ (reference sequence). CDR3 region: CASSKRQGKAYEQYF. The DNA for the CDR3 is TGTGCCAGCAGCAAACGACAGGGCAAGGCCTACGAGCAGTACTTC.

CDR3 region: CSARDPDTEAFF. Written as DNA, the CDR3 is TGCAGCGCTAGGGATCCAGACACTGAAGCTTTCTTT. The rearrangement uses TRBV29-1 and TRBJ1-1; no clear D. V lost 7 bases and J 3 bases, leaving 12 bases between the germline ends. The CDR3 is 12 amino acids. CDR1 and CDR2 (germline): SQVTM, ANQGSEA.

The chain links TRBV15 to TRBJ2-1, with unresolved D. This CDR3 comprises 13 residues. CDR1 and CDR2 from the germline V gene are LNHNV and YYDKDF (reference sequence). V lost 4 bases and J 12 bases, leaving 16 bases between the germline ends. The CDR3 here is CATSTKLLLGQFF. Here the CDR3 DNA reads TGTGCCACCAGCACCAAACTTCTCCTGGGGCAGTTCTTC.

This clonotype was observed at least ten times. The genes are TRBV12-3 or TRBV12-4 and TRBJ1-6; 7 nucleotides match TRBD1. This CDR3 spans 15 amino acids. V lost 3 bases to trimming and J lost 7 bases; unmatched junction nucleotides: 6. This CDR3 reads CASSFEGARNSPLHF. The CDR3 DNA reads as TGTGCCAGCAGTTTTGAGGGGGCACGGAATTCACCCCTCCACTTT.

This clonotype was counted a few times. The chain is built from TRBV20-1 and TRBJ1-5; D remains ambiguous. Germline CDR1 and CDR2: DFQATT and SNEGSKA (reference sequence). This CDR3 contains 14 residues. Trimming stripped 8 bases from V and 0 bases from J, with 14 bases between. CDR3 nucleotide sequence: TGCAGTCCCGGTGCACTTAATAGCAATCAGCCCCAGCATTTT. This encodes CSPGALNSNQPQHF.

This clonotype turned up a few times. Here the CDR3 reads CASSQVPGLALDTQYF. CDR3 coding DNA: TGCGCCAGCAGCCAAGTCCCGGGACTAGCGTTAGATACGCAGTATTTT. The chain carries TRBV4-1 and TRBJ2-3; 10 nucleotides match TRBD2. Trimming took 1 base from V and 5 from J; bases not matched to a gene: 6. Germline assignment: CDR1 MGHRA and CDR2 YSYEKL. The CDR3 contains 16 residues.

J is TRBJ2-2 and V is TRBV5-6; D perhaps matches TRBD2 (5 bases). The CDR3 spans 12 residues. Germline CDR1 and CDR2: SGHDT and YYEEEE. V was shortened by 7 bases and J by 6 bases, with 10 bases between the two germline ends. CDR3 sequence (DNA): TGTGCCAGCGGACCCGGGGCCGGGGAGCTGTTTTTT. Translating gives CASGPGAGELFF.

The chain carries TRBV5-5 and TRBJ2-3; TRBD2 is a possible D gene (5 bases). This CDR3 has 14 amino acids. V lost 3 bases to trimming and J lost 2 bases, with 10 bases between them. Looked up from germline, CDR1 is SGHKS and CDR2 is YYEKEE (reference sequence). In nucleotides, the CDR3 is TGTGCCAGCAGCTCGAGGGAGATCACAGATACGCAGTATTTT. Its translation is CASSSREITDTQYF.

The chain recombines TRBV5-6 with TRBJ2-1, with D hard to call. Germline V gene lookup returns CDR1 SGHDT and CDR2 YYEEEE. The CDR3 extends over 13 amino acids. Trimming took 3 bases from V and 12 from J, leaving 16 bases between them. The CDR3 loop reads CASSSHLIAVQFF. The DNA for the CDR3 is TGTGCCAGCAGCTCGCACCTTATAGCTGTGCAGTTCTTC.

The J gene is TRBJ1-2, the V gene TRBV28, with D unclear. Germline values: CDR1 MDHEN, CDR2 SYDVKM. V shed 6 bases and J shed 4 bases, with 21 bases lying between them. The CDR3 totals 16 residues. The CDR3 is CASRGAKVEVSYGYTF. CDR3 bases: TGTGCCAGCAGGGGAGCAAAAGTTGAGGTTAGCTATGGCTACACCTTC.

This chain links TRBV29-1 with TRBJ2-5, with TRBD1 identical over 8 bases. This CDR3 contains 13 residues. The germline V gene has CDR1 SQVTM and CDR2 ANQGSEA. V shed 6 bases, J shed 4 bases, and the junction held 7 bases outside the gene matches. The DNA of the CDR3 is TGCAGCGTCGAGAGGACAGGGCCAGAGACCCAGTACTTC. Its translation is CSVERTGPETQYF. Based on the CDR3 plus reference TRBV29-1 and TRBJ2-5, the full variable domain is SAVISQKPSRDICQRGTSLTIQCQVDSQVTMMFWYRQQPGQSLTLIATANQGSEATYESGFVIDKFPISRPNLTFSTLTVSNMSPEDSSIYLCSVERTGPETQYFGPGTRLLVL.

This clonotype was observed many times. V is TRBV3-1 and J is TRBJ2-1; possible D gene TRBD2, 6 bases. The V end lost 0 bases, the J end lost 7 bases, and 16 bases lay between the germline ends. CDR1 is LGHDT, CDR2 YNNKEL, per germline (reference sequence). The CDR3 runs 16 residues. The CDR3 spells CASSQERGRERNEQFF. CDR3 in DNA: TGTGCCAGCAGCCAAGAACGGGGCCGGGAGAGAAATGAGCAGTTCTTC.

This clonotype was detected many times. The chain couples TRBV27 to TRBJ2-2; 7 nucleotides line up with TRBD2. Unmatched junction bases numbered 6, after V lost 4 bases and J lost 7 bases. This CDR3 has 14 amino acids. Looked up from germline, CDR1 is MNHEY and CDR2 is SMNVEV (reference sequence). Here the CDR3 reads CASSSRLAIGELFF. The CDR3 coding sequence is TGTGCCAGCAGTTCGCGACTAGCTATCGGGGAGCTGTTTTTT.